This TCR beta chain came from a study of T cells in localized non-small cell lung cancer. Study-wide results and limits: Tumor samples were not multi-region, leaving intratumor heterogeneity unexcluded. Appearances in adjacent lung were noted for a median about 50 of the top 100 tumor clones. It was uninvolved adjacent lung that showed the highest T cell clonality, exceeding tumor. With higher T cell density in blood came longer overall survival.

Clones were read by immunoSEQ multiplex PCR, and TCRdb kept only the in-frame ones, dropping some. The sample lists fewer than 75,000 clones, approximately 84% occurring once. This clone was seen once. Its antigen remains unknown. The sample consisted of peripheral blood, taken before any cancer treatment. This TCR came from a female donor older than 55 with stage I lung adenocarcinoma.

This CDR3 reads CATSRETTNYGYTF. In DNA, the CDR3 is TGTGCCACCAGCAGAGAGACAACTAACTATGGCTACACCTTC. The rearrangement joins TRBV15 to TRBJ1-2; the D is unclear. This CDR3 has 14 amino acids. Per germline, CDR1 LNHNV and CDR2 YYDKDF (reference sequence). V lost 0 bases and J 0 bases, leaving 5 bases between the germline ends.